These 9 T cell receptor beta chains came from one sample sequenced in a study of T cells in Graves' hyperthyroidism and ophthalmopathy. Amplification of TCR beta CDR3 regions was performed using RNA transcripts as template. HTBI primers were employed in a first-round RT-PCR of the TCR CDR3. TCRdb passed the multiplex PCR reads through MiXCR, listing each CDR3 protein once. Of about 350,000 distinct CDR3 sequences in the sample, approximately 14% were seen once. Material for sequencing was blood. These receptors were taken from a woman in her thirties or forties with Graves' ophthalmopathy.

This clonotype was recorded a few times. The chain is built from TRBV4-1 and TRBJ2-5, with D perhaps TRBD2 (6 bases). From germline, CDR1 is MGHRA and CDR2 YSYEKL. Trimming cost V 8 bases and J 0 bases, with 10 bases left between them. There are 13 residues in the CDR3. As DNA, the CDR3 is TGCGCCAGCGGACCGGGAGACCAAGAGACCCAGTACTTC. This sequence encodes CASGPGDQETQYF.

This clonotype was observed at least ten times. The rearrangement uses TRBV6-2 or TRBV6-3 and TRBJ2-7; TRBD2 agrees at 9 bases. CDR1 MNHEY and CDR2 SVGEGT come from the germline V gene. CDR3 length: 18 residues. The V and J ends lost 4 bases and 0 bases, in that order; junction bases with no gene match: 13. CDR3 sequence reads: CASSSLAGLLALSYEQYF. DNA for the CDR3: TGTGCCAGCAGTTCCCTAGCGGGACTATTAGCCCTCTCCTACGAGCAGTACTTC.

This clonotype was seen ten or more times. This chain links TRBV3-1 with TRBJ2-1, with D tentatively TRBD2 (5 bases). This CDR3 spans 13 amino acids. Trimming shortened V by 5 bases and J by 9 bases, and 14 bases separated the two germline ends. Germline V lookup: CDR1 LGHDT, CDR2 YNNKEL (reference sequence). The CDR3 reads CASSLTSRGEQFF. CDR3 coding DNA: TGTGCCAGCAGCTTAACTAGTCGGGGTGAGCAGTTCTTC.

The gene calls are TRBV29-1 and TRBJ2-1, with 7 bases that match TRBD1. Germline V gene sequence: CDR1 SQVTM, CDR2 ANQGSEA. The J segment lost 7 bases and the V segment lost 6 bases, leaving 24 bases of the junction unmatched. The CDR3 sequence is 18 residues long. The CDR3 here is CSVLPGQIKPQTYNEQFF. As DNA, the CDR3 is TGCAGCGTACTTCCGGGACAGATAAAGCCACAGACGTATAATGAGCAGTTCTTC.

The genes are TRBV6-1 and TRBJ1-2; D is unresolved. This CDR3 has 11 amino acids. The V end was cut by 6 bases, the J end by 6 bases, with 8 bases between. CDR1 MNHNS and CDR2 SASEGT come from the germline V gene. The CDR3 loop is CASSVQNGYTF. CDR3 DNA sequence: TGTGCCAGCAGCGTCCAAAATGGCTACACCTTC.

This clonotype came up many times. V gene TRBV27 combines with J gene TRBJ2-7; TRBD1 might be the D (5 bases). Germline CDR1 reads MNHEY; CDR2 reads SMNVEV (reference sequence). Trimming pared 5 bases from V and 4 bases from J, leaving 15 bases between. The CDR3 spans 14 residues. The DNA of the CDR3 is TGTGCCAGCAGTCCTTCCTTGGGGCCGTACGAGCAGTACTTC. Residues: CASSPSLGPYEQYF.

The table lists this clonotype with many counts. The CDR3 loop is CASSAPAPTNEKLFF. DNA for the CDR3: TGTGCCAGTAGCGCTCCTGCTCCAACTAATGAAAAACTGTTTTTT. The chain uses TRBV19 and TRBJ1-4; D not certain. Germline CDR1 LNHDA, CDR2 SQIVND (reference sequence). Trimming pared 6 bases from V and 0 bases from J, leaving 11 bases between. This CDR3 contains 15 residues.

The genes are TRBV5-8 and TRBJ2-7, with 9 bases lining up with TRBD2. J was trimmed by 4 bases and V by 3 bases; bases with no gene match: 11. This CDR3 comprises 16 residues. Germline lookup yields CDR1 SGHTS and CDR2 YDEGEE. The CDR3 DNA sequence: TGTGCCAGCAGCTCCTTCTTTAGCGGGAGTCGGTACGAGCAGTACTTC. The encoded protein is CASSSFFSGSRYEQYF.

The CDR3 region has the DNA TGTGCCAGCAGCTCCGTTTACCAAGAGACCCAGTACTTC. Protein: CASSSVYQETQYF. The chain has TRBV11-2 and TRBJ2-5, with D unresolved. Trimming shortened V by 4 bases and J by 0 bases, and 6 bases separated the two germline ends. The CDR3 is 13 residues long. Germline CDR1 is SGHAT and CDR2 is FQNNGV. Full variable domain (missing parts from reference TRBV11-2 and TRBJ2-5): EAGVAQSPRYKIIEKRQSVAFWCNPISGHATLYWYQQILGQGPKLLIQFQNNGVVDDSQLPKDRFSAERLKGVDSTLKIQPAKLEDSAVYLCASSSVYQETQYFGPGTRLLVL.